Presented here are 28 T cell receptor beta chains from one specimen sequenced in a study of T-cell memory formation after mild COVID-19. Each CDR3 protein gets one entry after TCRdb re-called the 5' RACE reads with MiXCR. This table has fewer than 700,000 distinct CDR3 sequences, roughly a fifth appearing once. The sequencing sample was made of PBMCs or a T cell subset sorted from them (not recorded which). The receptors stem from an adult woman who had mild COVID-19 (a few samples of this study predate the infection). Cell type and time point are not known.

Comment on this clonotype: Being one base from a much bigger clone, this may be a read error. V and J are TRBV7-2 and TRBJ2-7; 9 bases agree with TRBD1. The CDR3 is 15 amino acids. CDR1 is SGHTA and CDR2 is FQGNSA in the germline V gene. V trimming: 8 bases; J trimming: 0 bases; junction bases outside the gene matches: 8. The CDR3 coding sequence is TGTGCCAGCGCTTACCAGGACAGGGGCTCCTACGAGCAGTACTTC. Its translation is CASAYQDRGSYEQYF. Based on the CDR3 plus reference TRBV7-2 and TRBJ2-7, the full variable domain is GAGVSQSPSNKVTEKGKDVELRCDPISGHTALYWYRQSLGQGLEFLIYFQGNSAPDKSGLPSDRFSAERTGGSVSTLTIQRTQQEDSAVYLCASAYQDRGSYEQYFGPGTRLTVT.

The chain combines TRBV7-2 with TRBJ2-3, with D perhaps being TRBD1 or TRBD2 (6 bases each). V lost 2 bases and J 4 bases, leaving 10 bases between the germline ends. Germline CDR1 is SGHTA and CDR2 is FQGNSA. This CDR3 is built from 14 residues. The CDR3 sequence: CASSLYRGADTQYF. The CDR3 nucleotides read TGTGCCAGCAGCTTATATAGGGGGGCAGATACGCAGTATTTT. Filled out from reference TRBV7-2 and TRBJ2-3, the complete variable domain reads GAGVSQSPSNKVTEKGKDVELRCDPISGHTALYWYRQSLGQGLEFLIYFQGNSAPDKSGLPSDRFSAERTGGSVSTLTIQRTQQEDSAVYLCASSLYRGADTQYFGPGTRLTVL.

There are a few counts of this clonotype. The chain has TRBV28 and TRBJ1-2; 7 bases align to TRBD1. The germline CDR1 and CDR2 sequences are MDHEN and SYDVKM. The CDR3 totals 17 residues. V lost 6 bases and J lost 6; bases outside the gene matches: 19. The CDR3 region has the DNA TGTGCCAGCAGACCAACCGGGACAGAGAGCTTTTCTGATGGCTACACCTTC. It specifies CASRPTGTESFSDGYTF.

This clonotype was counted ten times or more. V usage is TRBV14 and J usage is TRBJ1-1; no clear D. This CDR3 is 13 amino acids long. The germline CDR1 and CDR2 sequences are SGHDN and FVKESK. Trimming shortened V by 4 bases and J by 0 bases, and 6 bases separated the two germline ends. Here the CDR3 DNA reads TGTGCCAGCAGCCGGGAGTTGAACACTGAAGCTTTCTTT. This encodes CASSRELNTEAFF. The complete variable domain, with remaining parts taken from reference TRBV14 and TRBJ1-1, reads EAGVTQFPSHSVIEKGQTVTLRCDPISGHDNLYWYRRVMGKEIKFLLHFVKESKQDESGMPNNRFLAERTGGTYSTLKVQPAELEDSGVYFCASSRELNTEAFFGQGTRLTVV.

The chain joins TRBV9 to TRBJ1-2; tentatively, D is TRBD1 (5 bases). This CDR3 region has 16 residues. Germline V gene data show CDR1 as SGDLS and CDR2 as YYNGEE. The V gene lost 0 bases and the J gene lost 0 bases, with 12 bases spanning the gap. The CDR3 DNA reads as TGTGCCAGCAGCGTAGCTGGTCAGGGAGCTAACTATGGCTACACCTTC. Its protein product is CASSVAGQGANYGYTF.

The V and J genes are TRBV7-2 and TRBJ2-1; no definite D call. V lost 1 base, J lost 0 bases, and 7 bases lay in between. The CDR3 has 15 amino acids. Germline CDR1 SGHTA, CDR2 FQGNSA. The CDR3 spells CASSLDTRSYNEQFF. CDR3 DNA: TGTGCCAGCAGCTTAGATACTCGCTCCTACAATGAGCAGTTCTTC.

In this sample, this clonotype turned up many times. The chain joins TRBV7-9 to TRBJ1-5, with 8 bases lining up with TRBD1. The V segment lost 5 bases and the J segment 2 bases; nucleotides outside the gene matches: 2. The CDR3 length is 14 residues. CDR1 SEHNR and CDR2 FQNEAQ come from the germline V gene (reference sequence). The CDR3 protein is CASSQDRGNQPQHF. The DNA of the CDR3 is TGTGCCAGCAGCCAGGACAGGGGCAATCAGCCCCAGCATTTT.

This chain uses TRBV20-1 with TRBJ2-7; 8 nucleotides align to TRBD1. The trim removed 1 base at V and 5 bases at J, leaving 4 bases unmatched. CDR3 length equals 13 residues. CDR1 and CDR2 from the germline V gene are DFQATT and SNEGSKA (reference sequence). CDR3 DNA: TGCAGTGCTAGAGGTTCAGGGGGCAACGAGCAGTACTTC. It encodes CSARGSGGNEQYF.

The chain employs TRBV6-1 and TRBJ1-1; D gene ambiguous. Per the germline V gene, CDR1 is MNHNS and CDR2 is SASEGT. V lost 6 bases and J lost 7, with 15 bases in between. This CDR3 has 13 amino acids. Here the CDR3 reads CASSPVGVGEAFF. The CDR3 coding sequence is TGTGCCAGCAGCCCTGTCGGGGTTGGTGAAGCTTTCTTT.

This CDR3 is CASRSTGYNEQFF. The CDR3 bases are TGTGCCAGCAGATCGACAGGGTACAATGAGCAGTTCTTC. The genes are TRBV7-9 and TRBJ2-1, with 7 nucleotides matching TRBD1. After removal of 6 bases from V and 4 bases from J, the junction contained 3 bases not matched to a gene. This CDR3 is 13 amino acids long. Germline V gene data show CDR1 as SEHNR and CDR2 as FQNEAQ (reference sequence). Based on the CDR3 plus reference TRBV7-9 and TRBJ2-1, the full variable domain is DTGVSQNPRHKITKRGQNVTFRCDPISEHNRLYWYRQTLGQGPEFLTYFQNEAQLEKSRLLSDRFSAERPKGSFSTLEIQRTEQGDSAMYLCASRSTGYNEQFFGPGTRLTVL.

The CDR3 sequence is CASSFGTEYSPLHF. The CDR3 region has the DNA TGCGCCAGCAGCTTCGGGACAGAGTATTCACCCCTCCACTTT. This chain links TRBV5-1 with TRBJ1-6, with TRBD1 matching 7 bases. CDR3 length equals 14 residues. CDR1 and CDR2 (germline): SGHRS, YFSETQ. The J segment lost 8 bases and the V segment lost 2 bases, leaving 4 bases of the junction unmatched.

The chain carries TRBV15 and TRBJ2-1; 11 bases fit TRBD1. The CDR3 runs to 17 residues. J lost 5 bases, V lost 1 base, and 7 bases had no gene match. The germline V gene encodes CDR1 LNHNV and CDR2 YYDKDF (reference sequence). The CDR3 is CATSRGWTGGGDNEQFF. In DNA form, the CDR3 reads TGTGCCACCAGCAGAGGATGGACAGGGGGCGGCGACAATGAGCAGTTCTTC.

The chain carries TRBV19 and TRBJ2-7, with 7 bases aligning to TRBD1. The V segment lost 1 base and the J segment 0 bases; nucleotides outside the gene matches: 3. The CDR3 is 15 amino acids. Germline loops: CDR1 LNHDA, CDR2 SQIVND (reference sequence). CDR3: CASSIGRGSSYEQYF. The CDR3 region has the DNA TGTGCCAGTAGTATAGGCAGGGGGAGCTCCTACGAGCAGTACTTC.

J is TRBJ2-1 and V is TRBV12-3 or TRBV12-4; unclear D gene. Between the trimmed V and J ends, which lost 6 bases and 5 bases, there was a span of 11 bases. The CDR3 spans 13 residues. For the CDR3, the DNA is TGTGCCAGCAGGGATTACCGGGACAATGAGCAGTTCTTC. This encodes CASRDYRDNEQFF.

In this sample, this clonotype turned up a few times. This CDR3 reads CASSQGQGLFTEQYF. CDR3 nucleotides: TGTGCCAGCAGCCAGGGACAGGGACTCTTTACGGAGCAGTACTTC. The V and J genes are TRBV7-9 and TRBJ2-7, with 9 bases aligning to TRBD1. Trimming took 5 bases from V and 7 from J; bases not matched to a gene: 12. This CDR3 spans 15 amino acids. In germline, CDR1 is SEHNR, CDR2 FQNEAQ (reference sequence).

This clonotype was detected a few times. V and J are TRBV5-1 and TRBJ1-1; no clear D. The CDR3 has 13 residues. Germline V gives CDR1 SGHRS, CDR2 YFSETQ. V lost 6 bases and J 0 bases, leaving 9 bases between the germline ends. DNA for the CDR3: TGCGCCAGCATCGACAACATGAACACTGAAGCTTTCTTT. Protein sequence: CASIDNMNTEAFF.

The chain employs TRBV29-1 and TRBJ1-2; unclear D gene. The ends were cut back, 7 bases at V and 8 bases at J, with 8 bases in the middle. The CDR3 has 9 residues. Germline assignment: CDR1 SQVTM and CDR2 ANQGSEA. CDR3 sequence: CSAAPGYTF. The CDR3, as DNA: TGCAGCGCAGCCCCGGGCTACACCTTC. Together with reference TRBV29-1 and TRBJ1-2, the CDR3 gives the full variable domain: SAVISQKPSRDICQRGTSLTIQCQVDSQVTMMFWYRQQPGQSLTLIATANQGSEATYESGFVIDKFPISRPNLTFSTLTVSNMSPEDSSIYLCSAAPGYTFGSGTRLTVV.

V and J are TRBV4-2 and TRBJ2-1; D call uncertain. Between the trimmed V and J ends, which lost 0 bases and 9 bases, there was a span of 15 bases. This CDR3 comprises 15 residues. Germline values: CDR1 LGHNA, CDR2 YNFKEQ. The chain's CDR3 is CASSQEHKTRGEQFF. In DNA, the CDR3 is TGTGCCAGCAGCCAAGAGCATAAGACCCGAGGTGAGCAGTTCTTC.

This chain connects TRBV12-3 or TRBV12-4 to TRBJ1-1; 9 bases align to TRBD1. There are 16 residues in the CDR3. With V trimmed by 2 bases and J by 6 bases, 10 bases remained unmatched. This chain's CDR3 is CASSLTGGAYGAEAFF. The CDR3 DNA reads TGTGCCAGCAGTTTAACAGGGGGCGCCTATGGCGCTGAAGCTTTCTTT.

The sample holds a few counts of this clonotype. The chain links TRBV12-3 or TRBV12-4 to TRBJ1-4; 8 bases match TRBD1. The CDR3 has 13 amino acids. The J segment lost 8 bases and the V segment lost 6 bases, leaving 5 bases of the junction unmatched. CDR3 in DNA: TGTGCCAGCAGCCGACAGGGGAAAGAAAAACTGTTTTTT. It yields the protein CASSRQGKEKLFF.

This clonotype appeared a few times. This chain uses TRBV4-3 with TRBJ2-5, with 9 bases that match TRBD1. Germline values: CDR1 LGHNA, CDR2 YSLEER. This CDR3 contains 16 residues. V gave up 0 bases and J gave up 3 bases; unmatched junction bases: 5. The CDR3, as DNA: TGCGCCAGCAGCCAAGATGGGACAGGGCGCGAAGAGACCCAGTACTTC. As protein: CASSQDGTGREETQYF.

This chain links TRBV20-1 with TRBJ2-7; D not resolved. CDR1 is DFQATT and CDR2 is SNEGSKA in the germline V gene (reference sequence). The ends were cut back, 7 bases at V and 3 bases at J, with 19 bases in the middle. The length of the CDR3 is 14 residues. CDR3: CSGTDLPTGYEQYF. The CDR3 DNA follows: TGCAGTGGGACGGACCTACCAACGGGCTACGAGCAGTACTTC.

This chain uses TRBV5-1 with TRBJ2-5; D unclear. This CDR3 region has 14 residues. Germline values: CDR1 SGHRS, CDR2 YFSETQ. V was clipped by 1 base and J by 1 base, with 8 bases between them. Here the CDR3 reads CASSLSSVQETQYF. CDR3 sequence (DNA): TGCGCCAGCAGCTTGTCGTCAGTCCAAGAGACCCAGTACTTC.

This clonotype has just a few counts. The V gene is TRBV24-1, the J gene TRBJ2-1; the match to TRBD2 covers 13 bases. Per germline, CDR1 KGHDR and CDR2 SFDVKD. The CDR3 is 14 amino acids. V lost 7 bases to trimming and J lost 5 bases; unmatched junction nucleotides: 1. CDR3 region: CATRGLAGNNEQFF. The CDR3 DNA sequence: TGTGCCACCAGGGGACTAGCGGGAAACAATGAGCAGTTCTTC.

This clonotype has a handful of counts. The chain carries TRBV12-3 or TRBV12-4 and TRBJ1-1; a possible D gene is TRBD1 (6 bases). Trimming removed 6 bases at V and 3 bases at J, with 8 bases between. This CDR3 has 12 amino acids. This CDR3 reads CASRTGYTEAFF. In DNA form, the CDR3 reads TGTGCCAGCAGGACAGGTTACACTGAAGCTTTCTTT.

V is TRBV5-1 and J is TRBJ1-2; possibly TRBD1 for D (5 bases). Trimming cost V 3 bases and J 4 bases, with 7 bases left between them. The germline V gene has CDR1 SGHRS and CDR2 YFSETQ. The CDR3 loop spans 12 amino acids. The CDR3 region is CASSSGTYGYTF. CDR3 DNA sequence: TGCGCCAGCAGCTCTGGGACCTATGGCTACACCTTC.

In its sample, this clonotype was seen a few times. The chain recombines TRBV7-2 with TRBJ1-1; D is unclear. From germline, CDR1 is SGHTA and CDR2 FQGNSA. The CDR3 contains 14 residues. V lost 3 bases, J lost 4 bases, and 12 bases lay in between. The CDR3 region is CASSFSGLVTEAFF. The DNA for the CDR3 is TGTGCCAGCAGCTTTAGTGGGCTGGTCACTGAAGCTTTCTTT.

The CDR3 spells CSARRRAGANNQPQHF. CDR3 bases: TGCAGTGCTAGACGCCGAGCAGGGGCTAACAATCAGCCCCAGCATTTT. This chain links TRBV20-1 with TRBJ1-5; weak D call: TRBD1 (6 bases). Trimming stripped 2 bases from V and 3 bases from J, with 17 bases between. The V gene's germline CDR1 is DFQATT and CDR2 SNEGSKA (reference sequence). CDR3 length: 16 residues.